This T cell receptor (beta chain) was captured in a study of neurological immune-mediated disorders. This clonotype was observed many times. No antigen is known for it. From the 5' RACE reads, TCRdb called clonotypes with MiXCR, one entry per CDR3 protein. The sample consists of 35,000 to 45,000 distinct CDR3 sequences, roughly 3.1% of them appearing once. Study-level results: Patients with HTLV-1-associated myelopathy showed the most TCR clonal expansion. Those with multiple sclerosis showed the least, falling below healthy controls.

Documented time point: longitudinal time-point 1 (baseline). This clonotype originated in a woman aged 55 to 70 with multiple sclerosis. The sample taken for sequencing was PBMCs.

CDR3 bases: TGCAGTGCTAGGACAGGGCAGGTAACAGATACGCAGTATTTT. Translating gives CSARTGQVTDTQYF. V is TRBV20-1 and J is TRBJ2-3; 7 bases map to TRBD1. This CDR3 has 14 amino acids. J was trimmed by 3 bases and V by 3 bases; bases with no gene match: 6. Germline V gene data show CDR1 as DFQATT and CDR2 as SNEGSKA (reference sequence).